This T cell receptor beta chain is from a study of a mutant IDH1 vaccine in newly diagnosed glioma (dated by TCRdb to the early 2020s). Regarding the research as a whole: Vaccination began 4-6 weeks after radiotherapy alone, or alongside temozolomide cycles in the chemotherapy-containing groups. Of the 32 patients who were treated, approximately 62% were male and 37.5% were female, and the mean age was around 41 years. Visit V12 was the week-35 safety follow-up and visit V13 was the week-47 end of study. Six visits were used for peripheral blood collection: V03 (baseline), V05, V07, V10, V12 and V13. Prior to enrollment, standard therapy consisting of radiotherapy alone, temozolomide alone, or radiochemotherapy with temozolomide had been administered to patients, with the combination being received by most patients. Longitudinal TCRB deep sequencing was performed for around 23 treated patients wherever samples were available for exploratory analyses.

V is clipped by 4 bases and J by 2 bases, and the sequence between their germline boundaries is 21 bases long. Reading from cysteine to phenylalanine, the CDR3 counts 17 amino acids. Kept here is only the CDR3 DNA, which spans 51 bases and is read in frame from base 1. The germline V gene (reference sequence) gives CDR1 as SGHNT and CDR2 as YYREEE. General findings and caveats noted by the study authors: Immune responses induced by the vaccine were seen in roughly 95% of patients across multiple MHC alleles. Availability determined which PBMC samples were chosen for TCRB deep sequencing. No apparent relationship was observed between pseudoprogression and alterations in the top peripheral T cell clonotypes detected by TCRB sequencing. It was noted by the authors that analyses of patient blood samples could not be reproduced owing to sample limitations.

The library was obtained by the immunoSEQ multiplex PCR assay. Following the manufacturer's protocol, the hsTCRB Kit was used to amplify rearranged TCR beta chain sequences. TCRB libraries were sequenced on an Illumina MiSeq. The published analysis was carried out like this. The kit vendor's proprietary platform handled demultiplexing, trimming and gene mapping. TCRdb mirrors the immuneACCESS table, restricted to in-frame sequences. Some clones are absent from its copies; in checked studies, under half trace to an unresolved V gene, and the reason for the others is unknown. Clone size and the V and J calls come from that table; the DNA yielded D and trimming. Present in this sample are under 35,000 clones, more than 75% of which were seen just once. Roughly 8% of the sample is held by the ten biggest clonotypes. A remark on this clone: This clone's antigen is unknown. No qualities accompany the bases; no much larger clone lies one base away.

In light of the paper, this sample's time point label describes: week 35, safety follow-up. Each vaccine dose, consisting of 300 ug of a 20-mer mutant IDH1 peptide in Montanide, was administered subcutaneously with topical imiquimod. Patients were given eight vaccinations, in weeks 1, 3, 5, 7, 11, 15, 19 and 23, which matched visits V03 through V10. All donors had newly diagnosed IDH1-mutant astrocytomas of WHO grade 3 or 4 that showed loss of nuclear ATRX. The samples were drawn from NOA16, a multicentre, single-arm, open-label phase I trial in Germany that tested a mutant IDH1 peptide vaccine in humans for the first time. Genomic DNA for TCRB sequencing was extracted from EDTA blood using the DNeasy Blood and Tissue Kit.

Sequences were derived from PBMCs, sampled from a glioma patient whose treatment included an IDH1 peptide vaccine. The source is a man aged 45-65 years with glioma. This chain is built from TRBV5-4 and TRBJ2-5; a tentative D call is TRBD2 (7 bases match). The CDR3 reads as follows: CASSEGRGATIQETQYF. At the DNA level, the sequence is TGTGCCAGCAGCGAGGGGAGGGGGGCAACCATACAAGAGACCCAGTACTTC.